The entry below describes one T cell receptor beta chain. V lost 2 bases, J lost 6 bases, and 17 bases lay in between. This CDR3 is built from 15 residues. CDR1 and CDR2 (germline): KGHSH, LQKENI. Original processing notes: Nucleated cell counts were estimated from reference gene primer amplification. Sequencing was performed with immunoSEQ multiplex PCR; in TCRdb, only in-frame clones are kept and a portion is missing. That table supplies the V and J calls and clone size; D and trimming were determined from the DNA. The sample consists of around 150,000 clones, roughly 84% of them appearing once. These data belong to a study of blood T cell repertoires in COVID-19. The study recruited people aged 18 to 89 years across more than 20 US areas. For recovered donors of Cohort 3, there were two negative PCRs, clearance, or symptom resolution.

Sequences were obtained from PBMCs or T cells enriched from blood (not recorded which). V is TRBV18 and J is TRBJ2-7, with D maybe TRBD2 (6 bases). This TCR derives from a woman aged 60 to 75 who had recovered from COVID-19. This CDR3 is CASSPDIGRSLEQYF. The CDR3 DNA is TGTGCCAGCTCACCAGACATAGGGAGGTCGCTCGAGCAGTACTTC.